This T cell receptor beta chain was sequenced for a study of blood T cell repertoires in COVID-19. Overall study context: The origin of the acute and convalescent COVID-19 samples was the United States, Italy and Spain.

Participants' own reports of clinical history determined their cohort assignment. Two negative PCRs, clearance, or symptom resolution were required of recovered Cohort 3 donors. Original methodology: Estimation of nucleated cell counts was performed using reference gene primer amplification. TCRdb's table, derived via immunoSEQ multiplex PCR, lists solely in-frame clones and lacks some. Clone size and the V and J calls come from that table; the DNA yielded D and trimming. The data show 150,000 to 200,000 clones, around 84% seen once. The V end lost 3 bases, the J end lost 8 bases, and 10 bases lay between the germline ends. The length of the CDR3 is 12 residues. Germline values: CDR1 SNHLY, CDR2 FYNNEI.

V usage is TRBV2 and J usage is TRBJ1-2; maybe TRBD1 (6 bases). This TCR derives from a man aged 45-65 years who had recovered from COVID-19. Sequencing used PBMCs or T cells enriched from blood (not recorded which). CDR3 DNA: TGTGCCAGCAGTGAGCCGACAGGAGGCTACACCTTC. This codes for CASSEPTGGYTF.